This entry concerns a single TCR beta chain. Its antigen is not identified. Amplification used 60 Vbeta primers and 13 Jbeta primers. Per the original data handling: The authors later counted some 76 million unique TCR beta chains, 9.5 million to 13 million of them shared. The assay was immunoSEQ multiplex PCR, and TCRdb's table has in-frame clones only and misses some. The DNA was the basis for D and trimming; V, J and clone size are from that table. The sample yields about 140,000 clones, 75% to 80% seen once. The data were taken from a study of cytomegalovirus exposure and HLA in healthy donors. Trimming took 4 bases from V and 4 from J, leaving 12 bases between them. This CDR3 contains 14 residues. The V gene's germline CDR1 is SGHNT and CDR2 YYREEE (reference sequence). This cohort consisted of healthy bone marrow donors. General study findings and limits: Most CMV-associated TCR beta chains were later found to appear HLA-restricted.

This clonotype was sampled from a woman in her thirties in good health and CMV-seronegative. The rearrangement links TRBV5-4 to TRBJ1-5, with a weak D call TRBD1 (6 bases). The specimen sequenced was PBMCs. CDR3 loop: CASSVQGWNQPQHF. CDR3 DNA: TGTGCCAGCAGCGTACAGGGTTGGAATCAGCCCCAGCATTTT.